Below, 20 T cell receptor beta chains from the same sample are listed, as sequenced in a study of CD8 T cells in Susac syndrome. Reverse transcription of 0.5 to 1 ug RNA was performed with random hexamers. TCRdb ran MiXCR on the immunoSEQ multiplex PCR reads and lists one entry per CDR3 protein. The data contain 200,000 or so distinct CDR3 sequences, roughly 96% of them singletons. Sequencing was performed on CD4+ T cells from PBMCs. These receptors originate from a human donor with multiple sclerosis.

The V gene is TRBV2, the J gene TRBJ2-2, with 7 bases aligning to TRBD2. CDR1 SNHLY and CDR2 FYNNEI come from the germline V gene. V gave up 6 bases and J gave up 3 bases; unmatched junction bases: 10. The CDR3 contains 16 residues. CDR3 sequence (DNA): TGTGCCAGCAGAAGAGCAGAGCGGGGCCACACCGGGGAGCTGTTTTTT. This sequence encodes CASRRAERGHTGELFF. The full variable domain, rest sourced from reference TRBV2 and TRBJ2-2, is EPEVTQTPSHQVTQMGQEVILRCVPISNHLYFYWYRQILGQKVEFLVSFYNNEISEKSEIFDDQFSVERPDGSNFTLKIRSTKLEDSAMYFCASRRAERGHTGELFFGEGSRLTVL.

CDR3 protein: CASSSYSPTNEKLFF. The CDR3 region has the DNA TGTGCCAGCAGTTCCTACAGCCCAACTAATGAAAAACTGTTTTTT. The V and J genes are TRBV12-3 or TRBV12-4 and TRBJ1-4; no clear D. V was shortened by 4 bases and J by 0 bases, with 9 bases between the two germline ends. The CDR3 runs to 15 residues.

The chain carries TRBV24-1 and TRBJ2-7; D assignment may be TRBD1 or TRBD2 (7 bases each). With 4 bases removed from V and 4 bases from J, the gap between germline ends came to 16 bases. Germline values: CDR1 KGHDR, CDR2 SFDVKD. The CDR3 has 15 residues. The CDR3 sequence: CATSDSGTAGYEQYF. The CDR3 DNA follows: TGTGCCACCAGTGACTCCGGGACAGCGGGATACGAGCAGTACTTC.

A single count supports this clonotype. J is TRBJ2-3 and V is TRBV9; D unresolved. V was trimmed by 0 bases and J by 6 bases, leaving 8 bases between them. Germline V gene data show CDR1 as SGDLS and CDR2 as YYNGEE. CDR3 length equals 13 residues. Written as DNA, the CDR3 is TGTGCCAGCAGCGTAGGAGGTGGGGATACGCAGTATTTT. This codes for CASSVGGGDTQYF.

The chain uses TRBV9 and TRBJ1-6; maybe TRBD1 (5 bases). V lost 4 bases, J lost 10 bases, and 9 bases lay in between. Germline V gene data show CDR1 as SGDLS and CDR2 as YYNGEE. This CDR3 is built from 12 residues. The CDR3 nucleotides read TGTGCCAGCAGCTTAAGGGACTCACCCCTCCACTTT. It translates to CASSLRDSPLHF. Combining the CDR3 with reference TRBV9 and TRBJ1-6 gives the whole variable domain DSGVTQTPKHLITATGQRVTLRCSPRSGDLSVYWYQQSLDQGLQFLIQYYNGEERAKGNILERFSAQQFPDLHSELNLSSLELGDSALYFCASSLRDSPLHFGNGTRLTVT.

The genes are TRBV20-1 and TRBJ1-2; D is possibly TRBD1 (5 bases). The CDR3 spans 13 residues. Germline V CDR1 and CDR2: DFQATT, SNEGSKA (reference sequence). Deletions cut 6 bases from V and 7 bases from J, with 18 bases between. Written as DNA, the CDR3 is TGCAGTGCGGGAGAGAGAGGGGATGGTGGCTACACCTTC. It encodes CSAGERGDGGYTF.

In this sample, this clonotype turned up once. The chain recombines TRBV18 with TRBJ1-1, with D maybe TRBD1 (6 bases). V was clipped by 3 bases and J by 3 bases, with 11 bases between them. Germline CDR1 KGHSH, CDR2 LQKENI. The CDR3 loop spans 14 amino acids. The CDR3 DNA reads as TGTGCCAGCTCACCTGACAGGCTCTACACTGAAGCTTTCTTT. Its protein product is CASSPDRLYTEAFF.

The sample holds one count of this clonotype. The rearrangement uses TRBV25-1 and TRBJ1-6; D not certain. CDR1 and CDR2 (germline): MGHDK, SYGVNS. Trimming took 1 base from V and 9 from J, leaving 10 bases between them. The CDR3 contains 14 residues. The CDR3 DNA reads as TGTGCCAGCAGTGAATTTGGGCTTCGTTCACCCCTCCACTTT. Translating it yields CASSEFGLRSPLHF. Looking up the rest from reference TRBV25-1 and TRBJ1-6 gives the full variable domain: EADIYQTPRYLVIGTGKKITLECSQTMGHDKMYWYQQDPGMELHLIHYSYGVNSTEKGDLSSESTVSRIRTEHFPLTLESARPSHTSQYLCASSEFGLRSPLHFGNGTRLTVT.

The chain recombines TRBV20-1 with TRBJ2-3, with D perhaps matching TRBD1 (5 bases). Germline CDR1 DFQATT, CDR2 SNEGSKA (reference sequence). V gave up 5 bases and J gave up 1 base, with 13 bases separating them. The CDR3 runs to 14 residues. CDR3 nucleotide sequence: TGCAGTGCTCAGACAGCCAAGGGCACAGATACGCAGTATTTT. It codes for CSAQTAKGTDTQYF.

This rearrangement joins TRBV6-5 to TRBJ1-1, with D hard to call. Trimming removed 0 bases at V and 1 base at J, with 6 bases between. Germline loops: CDR1 MNHEY, CDR2 SVGAGI. This CDR3 contains 14 residues. The CDR3 is CASSYSRENTEAFF. The CDR3 nucleotides are TGTGCCAGCAGTTACTCCCGAGAGAACACTGAAGCTTTCTTT.

This chain links TRBV5-1 with TRBJ2-1; 7 nucleotides agree with TRBD2. The junction had 10 bases not matched to a gene; V was cut back by 5 bases and J by 5 bases. Germline-derived CDR1 and CDR2 are SGHRS and YFSETQ. This CDR3 contains 15 residues. Here the CDR3 DNA reads TGCGCCAGCAGGGGAATAGGGCTAGCGGACAATGAGCAGTTCTTC. It codes for CASRGIGLADNEQFF. Complete variable domain (other parts from reference TRBV5-1 and TRBJ2-1): KAGVTQTPRYLIKTRGQQVTLSCSPISGHRSVSWYQQTPGQGLQFLFEYFSETQRNKGNFPGRFSGRQFSNSRSEMNVSTLELGDSALYLCASRGIGLADNEQFFGPGTRLTVL.

The chain employs TRBV5-1 and TRBJ2-2, with a tentative D call TRBD1 (6 bases). The germline V gene encodes CDR1 SGHRS and CDR2 YFSETQ. This CDR3 has 15 residues. V gave up 3 bases and J gave up 0 bases, with 9 bases separating them. CDR3 coding DNA: TGCGCCAGCAGCTGGGACACCCCGAACACCGGGGAGCTGTTTTTT. Its translation is CASSWDTPNTGELFF.

This clonotype was counted once. The chain couples TRBV24-1 to TRBJ2-5; D ambiguous. Germline CDR1 KGHDR, CDR2 SFDVKD. Trimming shortened V by 2 bases and J by 4 bases, and 7 bases separated the two germline ends. This CDR3 region has 13 residues. The CDR3 region is CATSDSVTETQYF. The CDR3 DNA sequence: TGTGCCACCAGTGATTCTGTAACAGAGACCCAGTACTTC.

This clonotype was seen only once. The J gene is TRBJ2-1, the V gene TRBV3-1; 10 positions match TRBD2. V dropped 1 base and J dropped 7; count of bases not matched to a gene: 4. This CDR3 comprises 15 residues. From germline, CDR1 is LGHDT and CDR2 YNNKEL (reference sequence). The CDR3 sequence is CASSQVAGGGNEQFF. CDR3 DNA sequence: TGTGCCAGCAGCCAAGTAGCGGGAGGAGGGAATGAGCAGTTCTTC.

The chain recombines TRBV27 with TRBJ2-6; D may correspond to TRBD1 or TRBD2 (5 bases each). This CDR3 contains 18 residues. Germline CDR1 and CDR2: MNHEY and SMNVEV (reference sequence). V shed 3 bases and J shed 1 base, with 16 bases lying between them. This CDR3 is CASSFMRTWRSGANVLTF. The CDR3 DNA reads TGTGCCAGCAGTTTCATGCGGACATGGAGGTCTGGGGCCAACGTCCTGACTTTC. Based on the CDR3 plus reference TRBV27 and TRBJ2-6, the full variable domain is EAQVTQNPRYLITVTGKKLTVTCSQNMNHEYMSWYRQDPGLGLRQIYYSMNVEVTDKGDVPEGYKVSRKEKRNFPLILESPSPNQTSLYFCASSFMRTWRSGANVLTFGAGSRLTVL.

The rearrangement links TRBV12-3 or TRBV12-4 to TRBJ2-7; 12 bases are shared with TRBD1. J was trimmed by 6 bases and V by 5 bases; bases with no gene match: 5. There are 14 residues in the CDR3. CDR3 in DNA: TGTGCCAGCAGTAAGGGACAGGGGGCTGGCGAGCAGTACTTC. Protein sequence: CASSKGQGAGEQYF.

V gene TRBV9 combines with J gene TRBJ2-5; 8 bases fit TRBD1. With V trimmed by 0 bases and J by 1 base, 5 bases remained unmatched. The CDR3 has 16 residues. The germline V gene has CDR1 SGDLS and CDR2 YYNGEE. This CDR3 is CASSVGTGLTQETQYF. In DNA form, the CDR3 reads TGTGCCAGCAGCGTAGGGACAGGGCTGACCCAAGAGACCCAGTACTTC.

J is TRBJ2-4 and V is TRBV19; D tentatively fits TRBD1 or TRBD2 (6 bases each). This CDR3 is 15 amino acids long. Germline CDR1 LNHDA, CDR2 SQIVND (reference sequence). V was clipped by 4 bases and J by 2 bases, with 12 bases between them. CDR3 sequence (DNA): TGTGCCAGTAGTAGGCCGGGGGCGTCCAAAAACATTCAGTACTTC. Protein: CASSRPGASKNIQYF.

This clonotype was recorded only once. The chain combines TRBV20-1 with TRBJ2-1; 9 nucleotides agree with TRBD2. In germline, CDR1 is DFQATT, CDR2 SNEGSKA (reference sequence). The CDR3 extends over 15 amino acids. V lost 1 base and J lost 9; bases outside the gene matches: 10. The DNA of the CDR3 is TGCAGTGCTAGAGTGCTAGCGGGGACGGGTAGTGAGCAGTTCTTC. Its translation is CSARVLAGTGSEQFF.

The rearrangement links TRBV3-1 to TRBJ2-1; 7 bases align to TRBD1. The V gene end was trimmed by 4 bases and the J gene end by 2 bases; junction bases not matched to a gene: 5. In germline, CDR1 is LGHDT, CDR2 YNNKEL (reference sequence). This CDR3 is 15 amino acids long. The CDR3 reads CASSLGQPTYNEQFF. The CDR3 DNA sequence: TGTGCCAGCAGCCTGGGACAGCCAACCTACAATGAGCAGTTCTTC.